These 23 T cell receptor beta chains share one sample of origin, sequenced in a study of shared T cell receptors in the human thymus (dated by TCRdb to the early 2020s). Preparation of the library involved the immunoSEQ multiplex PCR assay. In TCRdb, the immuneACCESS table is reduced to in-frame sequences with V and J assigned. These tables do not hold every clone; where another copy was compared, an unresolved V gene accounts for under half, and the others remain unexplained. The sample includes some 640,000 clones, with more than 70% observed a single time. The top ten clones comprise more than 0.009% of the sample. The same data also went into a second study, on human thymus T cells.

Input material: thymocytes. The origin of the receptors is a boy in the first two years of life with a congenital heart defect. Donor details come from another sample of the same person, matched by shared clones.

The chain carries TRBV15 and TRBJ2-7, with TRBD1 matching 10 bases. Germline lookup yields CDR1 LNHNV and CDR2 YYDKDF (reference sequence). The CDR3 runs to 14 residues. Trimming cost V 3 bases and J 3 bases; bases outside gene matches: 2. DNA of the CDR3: TGTGCCACCAGCAGCTGGGACAGGGGCTACGAGCAGTACTTC. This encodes CATSSWDRGYEQYF. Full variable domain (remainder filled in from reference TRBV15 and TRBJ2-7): DAMVIQNPRYQVTQFGKPVTLSCSQTLNHNVMYWYQQKSSQAPKLLFHYYDKDFNNEADTPDNFQSRRPNTSFCFLDIRSPGLGDTAMYLCATSSWDRGYEQYFGPGTRLTVT.

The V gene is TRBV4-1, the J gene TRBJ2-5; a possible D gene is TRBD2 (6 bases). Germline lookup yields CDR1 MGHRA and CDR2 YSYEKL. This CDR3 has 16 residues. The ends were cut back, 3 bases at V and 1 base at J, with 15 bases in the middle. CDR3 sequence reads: CASSHPESGGQETQYF. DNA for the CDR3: TGCGCCAGCAGCCACCCTGAATCCGGGGGCCAAGAGACCCAGTACTTC.

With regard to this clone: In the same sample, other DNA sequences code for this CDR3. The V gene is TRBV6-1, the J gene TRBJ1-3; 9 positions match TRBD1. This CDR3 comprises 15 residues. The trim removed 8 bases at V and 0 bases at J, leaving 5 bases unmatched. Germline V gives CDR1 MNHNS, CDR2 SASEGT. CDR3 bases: TGTGCCAGCGCTGGGGACAGGGCCTCTGGAAACACCATATATTTT. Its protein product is CASAGDRASGNTIYF.

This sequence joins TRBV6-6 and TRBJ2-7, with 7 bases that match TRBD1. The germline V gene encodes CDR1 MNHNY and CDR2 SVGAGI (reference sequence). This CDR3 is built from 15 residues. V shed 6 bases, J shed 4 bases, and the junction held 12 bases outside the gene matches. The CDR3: CASRNPGQTRYEQYF. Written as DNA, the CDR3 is TGTGCCAGCAGGAATCCGGGACAGACGAGATACGAGCAGTACTTC.

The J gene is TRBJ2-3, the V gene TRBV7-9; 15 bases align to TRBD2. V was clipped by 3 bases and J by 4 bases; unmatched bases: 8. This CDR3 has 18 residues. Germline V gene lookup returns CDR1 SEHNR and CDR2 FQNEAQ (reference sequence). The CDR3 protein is CASSFGTSGGQGSDTQYF. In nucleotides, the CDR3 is TGTGCCAGCAGCTTTGGGACTAGCGGGGGGCAGGGTTCAGATACGCAGTATTTT.

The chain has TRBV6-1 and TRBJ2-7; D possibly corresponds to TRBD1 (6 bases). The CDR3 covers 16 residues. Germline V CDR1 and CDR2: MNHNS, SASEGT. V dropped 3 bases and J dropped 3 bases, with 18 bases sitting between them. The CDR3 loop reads CASSDPPRGNRYEQYF. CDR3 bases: TGTGCCAGCAGTGATCCCCCTAGGGGGAATCGCTACGAGCAGTACTTC.

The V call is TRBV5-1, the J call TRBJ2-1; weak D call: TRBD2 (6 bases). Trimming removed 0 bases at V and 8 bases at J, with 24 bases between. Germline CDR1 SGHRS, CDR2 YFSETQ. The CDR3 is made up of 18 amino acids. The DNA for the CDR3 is TGCGCCAGCAGCTTGGAATATTTGGGACTCGGGGATGGGCATGAGCAGTTCTTC. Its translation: CASSLEYLGLGDGHEQFF.

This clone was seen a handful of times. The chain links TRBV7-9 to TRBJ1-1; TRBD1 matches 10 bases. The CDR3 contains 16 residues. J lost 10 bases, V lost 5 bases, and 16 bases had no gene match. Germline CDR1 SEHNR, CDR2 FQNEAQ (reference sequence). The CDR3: CASSPSPGQGFRGAFF. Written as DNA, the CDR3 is TGTGCCAGCAGCCCATCCCCGGGACAGGGGTTCAGAGGAGCTTTCTTT.

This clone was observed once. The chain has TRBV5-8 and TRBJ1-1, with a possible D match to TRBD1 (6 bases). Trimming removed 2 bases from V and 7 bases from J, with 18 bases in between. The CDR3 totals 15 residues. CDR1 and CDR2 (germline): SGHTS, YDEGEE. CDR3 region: CASSFPGQHLLEAFF. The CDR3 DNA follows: TGTGCCAGCAGCTTCCCGGGACAACACCTCCTTGAAGCTTTCTTT.

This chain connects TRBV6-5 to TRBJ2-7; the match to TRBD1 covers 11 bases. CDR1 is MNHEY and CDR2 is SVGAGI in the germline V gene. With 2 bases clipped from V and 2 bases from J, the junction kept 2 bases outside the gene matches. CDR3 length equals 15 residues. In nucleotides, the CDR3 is TGTGCCAGCAGTTACGGGGACAGGGGGACCTACGAGCAGTACTTC. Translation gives CASSYGDRGTYEQYF.

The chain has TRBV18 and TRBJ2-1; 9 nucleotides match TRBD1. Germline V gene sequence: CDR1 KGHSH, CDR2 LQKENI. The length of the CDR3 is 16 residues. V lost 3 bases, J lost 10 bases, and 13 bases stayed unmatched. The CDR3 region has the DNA TGTGCCAGCTCACCGATAGTAGGGGACAGGGTCAACGAGCAGTTCTTC. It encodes CASSPIVGDRVNEQFF. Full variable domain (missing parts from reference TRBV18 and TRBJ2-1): NAGVMQNPRHLVRRRGQEARLRCSPMKGHSHVYWYRQLPEEGLKFMVYLQKENIIDESGMPKERFSAEFPKEGPSILRIQQVVRGDSAAYFCASSPIVGDRVNEQFFGPGTRLTVL.

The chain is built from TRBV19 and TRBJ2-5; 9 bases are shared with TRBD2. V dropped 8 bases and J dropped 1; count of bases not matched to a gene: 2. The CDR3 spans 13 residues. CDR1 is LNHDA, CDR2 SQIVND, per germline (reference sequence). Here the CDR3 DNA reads TGTGCCAGTGCAGCGGGGGGCCAAGAGACCCAGTACTTC. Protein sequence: CASAAGGQETQYF.

CDR3 DNA: TGTGCCACCAGCAGAGATGAAGGCAGGGGGCGCTGGGAGCAGTACTTC. Translated: CATSRDEGRGRWEQYF. This chain links TRBV15 with TRBJ2-7; TRBD1 matches at 8 bases. The germline CDR1 and CDR2 sequences are LNHNV and YYDKDF (reference sequence). The CDR3 contains 16 residues. V was clipped by 0 bases and J by 7 bases; unmatched bases: 11.

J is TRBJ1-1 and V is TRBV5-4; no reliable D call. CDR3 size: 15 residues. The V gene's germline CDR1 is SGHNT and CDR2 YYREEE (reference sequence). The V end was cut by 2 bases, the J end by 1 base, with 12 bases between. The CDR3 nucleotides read TGTGCCAGCAGCTTTGAACACGTACCGAACACTGAAGCTTTCTTT. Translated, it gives CASSFEHVPNTEAFF.

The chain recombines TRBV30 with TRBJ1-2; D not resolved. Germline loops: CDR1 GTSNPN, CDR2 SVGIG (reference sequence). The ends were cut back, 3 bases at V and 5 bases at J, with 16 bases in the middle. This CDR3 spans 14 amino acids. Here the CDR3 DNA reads TGTGCCTGGAGCGACGCAGGAAATCCATATGGCTACACCTTC. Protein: CAWSDAGNPYGYTF. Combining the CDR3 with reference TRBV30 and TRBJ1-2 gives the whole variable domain SQTIHQWPATLVQPVGSPLSLECTVEGTSNPNLYWYRQAAGRGLQLLFYSVGIGQISSEVPQNLSASRPQDRQFILSSKKLLLSDSGFYLCAWSDAGNPYGYTFGSGTRLTVV.

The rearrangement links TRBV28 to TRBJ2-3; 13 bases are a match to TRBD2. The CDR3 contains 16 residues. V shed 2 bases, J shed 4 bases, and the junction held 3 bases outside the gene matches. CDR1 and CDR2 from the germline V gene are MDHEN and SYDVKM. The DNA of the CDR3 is TGTGCCAGCAGTTTAGGACTAGCGGGAGTAGCAGATACGCAGTATTTT. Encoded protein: CASSLGLAGVADTQYF.

The CDR3 coding sequence is TGTGCCAGTAGTAATGTGACTAGCGGGGTCATCACAGATACGCAGTATTTT. Amino acids: CASSNVTSGVITDTQYF. The rearrangement links TRBV19 to TRBJ2-3, with TRBD2 identical over 11 bases. Per the germline V gene, CDR1 is LNHDA and CDR2 is SQIVND (reference sequence). V was clipped by 4 bases and J by 2 bases; unmatched bases: 8. The CDR3 loop spans 17 amino acids.

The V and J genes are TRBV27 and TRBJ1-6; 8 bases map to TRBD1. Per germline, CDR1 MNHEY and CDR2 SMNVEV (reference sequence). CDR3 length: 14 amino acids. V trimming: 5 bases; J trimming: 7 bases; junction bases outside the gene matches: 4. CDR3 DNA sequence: TGTGCCAGCAGTCCAGACAGGGGAAATTCACCCCTCCACTTT. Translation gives CASSPDRGNSPLHF.

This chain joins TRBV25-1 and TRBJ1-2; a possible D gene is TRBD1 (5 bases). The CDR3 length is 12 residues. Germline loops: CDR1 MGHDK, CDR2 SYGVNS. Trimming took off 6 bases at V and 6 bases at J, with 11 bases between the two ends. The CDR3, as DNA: TGTGCCAGCAGCTTTGCAGGGAATGGCTACACCTTC. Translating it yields CASSFAGNGYTF.

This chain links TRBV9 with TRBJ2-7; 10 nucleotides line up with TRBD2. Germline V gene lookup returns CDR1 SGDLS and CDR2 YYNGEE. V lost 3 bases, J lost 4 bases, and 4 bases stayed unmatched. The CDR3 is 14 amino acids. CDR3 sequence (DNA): TGTGCCAGCAGCGCAGCGGGAGGGACTTACGAGCAGTACTTC. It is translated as CASSAAGGTYEQYF.

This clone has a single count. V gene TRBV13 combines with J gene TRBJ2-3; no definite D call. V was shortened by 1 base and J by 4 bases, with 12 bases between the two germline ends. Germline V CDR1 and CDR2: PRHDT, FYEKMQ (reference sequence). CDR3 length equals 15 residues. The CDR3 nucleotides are TGTGCCAGCAGCTTAGAGGTAGAGGTGCCAGATACGCAGTATTTT. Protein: CASSLEVEVPDTQYF.

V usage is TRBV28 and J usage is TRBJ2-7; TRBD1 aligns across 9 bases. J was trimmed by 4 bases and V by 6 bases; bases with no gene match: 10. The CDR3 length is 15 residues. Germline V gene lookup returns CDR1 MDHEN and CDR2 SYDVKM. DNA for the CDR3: TGTGCCAGCAGGCACTCCGGGACAGGGTTGTACGAGCAGTACTTC. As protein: CASRHSGTGLYEQYF.

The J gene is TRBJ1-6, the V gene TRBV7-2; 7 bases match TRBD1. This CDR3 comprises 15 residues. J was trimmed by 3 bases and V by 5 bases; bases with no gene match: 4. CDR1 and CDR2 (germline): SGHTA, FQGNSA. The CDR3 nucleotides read TGTGCCAGCAGCGCACGGACAGGCTATAATTCACCCCTCCACTTT. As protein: CASSARTGYNSPLHF.